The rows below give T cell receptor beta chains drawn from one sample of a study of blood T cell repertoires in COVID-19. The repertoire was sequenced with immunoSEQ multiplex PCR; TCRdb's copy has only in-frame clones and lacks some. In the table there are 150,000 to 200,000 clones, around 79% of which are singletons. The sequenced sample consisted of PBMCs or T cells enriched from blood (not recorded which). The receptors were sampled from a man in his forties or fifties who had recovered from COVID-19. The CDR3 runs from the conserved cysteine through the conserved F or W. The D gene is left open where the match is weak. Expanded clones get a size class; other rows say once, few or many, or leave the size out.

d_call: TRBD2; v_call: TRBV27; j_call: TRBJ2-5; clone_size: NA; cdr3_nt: TGTGCCAGCAGTCCCCGAGTACTAGCGGGGGGGGTAGAGACCCAGTACTTC; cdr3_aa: CASSPRVLAGGVETQYF
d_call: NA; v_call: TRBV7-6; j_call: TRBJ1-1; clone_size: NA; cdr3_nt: TGTGCCAGCAGCGGGGGCCAGGGGCGCAATCTGAACACTGAAGCTTTCTTT; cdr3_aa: CASSGGQGRNLNTEAFF
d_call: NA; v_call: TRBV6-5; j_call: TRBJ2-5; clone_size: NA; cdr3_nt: TGTGCCAGCTTCAGAGAGGAGGGAGGGACCCAGTACTTC; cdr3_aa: CASFREEGGTQYF
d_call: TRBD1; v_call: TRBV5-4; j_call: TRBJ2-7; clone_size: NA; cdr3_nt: TGTGCCAGCAGCAGATATTTACAGGGGACCCACGAGCAGTACTTC; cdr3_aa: CASSRYLQGTHEQYF
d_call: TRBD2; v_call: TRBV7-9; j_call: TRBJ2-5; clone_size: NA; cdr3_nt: TGTGCCAGCAGCCCCGGGACTAGCGGGAGGGCCGGGACCCAGTACTTC; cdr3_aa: CASSPGTSGRAGTQYF
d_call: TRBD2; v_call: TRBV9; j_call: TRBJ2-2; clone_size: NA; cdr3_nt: TGTGCCAGCAGCTTAAGACTAGCGGTTACGAACACCGGGGAGCTGTTTTTT; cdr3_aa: CASSLRLAVTNTGELFF
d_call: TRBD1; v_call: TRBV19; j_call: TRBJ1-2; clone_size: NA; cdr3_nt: TGTGCCAGTAGTGGGACAGGGAGGAGGAAGGGTGATGGCTACACCTTC; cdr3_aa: CASSGTGRRKGDGYTF
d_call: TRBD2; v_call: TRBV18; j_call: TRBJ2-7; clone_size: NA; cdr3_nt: TGTGCCAGCTCACCCAAAGCTAGCGGGAGGGTTAGCTCCTACGAGCAGTACTTC; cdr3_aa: CASSPKASGRVSSYEQYF
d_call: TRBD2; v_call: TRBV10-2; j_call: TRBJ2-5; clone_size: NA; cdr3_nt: TGCGCCAGCAATCCCAGCGGGAGGGCCGGAGAGACCCAGTACTTC; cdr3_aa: CASNPSGRAGETQYF
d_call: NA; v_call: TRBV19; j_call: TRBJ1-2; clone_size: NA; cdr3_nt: TGTGCCAGTAGTGCCCTCAACAGGGCCTCGGGGCATGGCTACACCTTC; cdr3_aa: CASSALNRASGHGYTF
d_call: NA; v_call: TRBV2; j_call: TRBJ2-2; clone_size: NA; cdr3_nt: TGTGCCAGCAGTCGGGACTTTAACACCGGGGAGCTGTTTTTT; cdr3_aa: CASSRDFNTGELFF
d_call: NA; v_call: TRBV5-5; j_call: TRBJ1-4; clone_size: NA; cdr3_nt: TGTGCCAGCAGCTTGGGTTCTGGGGCCCTTGGGGAACTGTTTTTT; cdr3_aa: CASSLGSGALGELFF
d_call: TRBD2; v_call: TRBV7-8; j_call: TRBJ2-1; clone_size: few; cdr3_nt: TGTGCCAGCAGCTTAGAGTCTTGGCGGGGGGGGTACAATGAGCAGTTCTTC; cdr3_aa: CASSLESWRGGYNEQFF
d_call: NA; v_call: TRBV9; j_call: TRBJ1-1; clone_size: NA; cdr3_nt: TGTGCCAGCAGCGTAGCGGGGATGAACACTGAAGCTTTCTTT; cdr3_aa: CASSVAGMNTEAFF
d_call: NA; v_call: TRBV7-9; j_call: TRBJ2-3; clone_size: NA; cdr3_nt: TGTGCCAGCAGCCTTAGTTTACCAGATACGCAGTATTTT; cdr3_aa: CASSLSLPDTQYF
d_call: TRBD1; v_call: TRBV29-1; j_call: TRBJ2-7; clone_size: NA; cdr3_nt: TGCAGCGTAAGGGACAGGGGCCCGTACGAGCAGTACTTC; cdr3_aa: CSVRDRGPYEQYF